Listed here is a single T cell receptor beta chain. The data were taken from a study of blood T cell repertoires in COVID-19. Sequencing used immunoSEQ multiplex PCR; TCRdb keeps in-frame clones, though not all of them. The table records about 360,000 clones, roughly 90% of them present only once. The clonotype originates from a woman aged 55-69 years with COVID-19, enrolled during active disease. Specimen: peripheral blood.

In DNA, the CDR3 is TGTGCCAGCAGCTTAGGGTGGGCCGGGGTCTACAATGAGCAGTTCTTC. Encoded protein: CASSLGWAGVYNEQFF. J is TRBJ2-1 and V is TRBV7-7; D possibly corresponds to TRBD2 (5 bases). The germline V and J ends were trimmed by 1 base and 3 bases, with 13 bases remaining between them. This CDR3 has 16 amino acids. The germline V gene encodes CDR1 SSHAT and CDR2 FNYEAQ (reference sequence).